The sequence of this T cell receptor (beta chain) was determined in a study of response to subunit inactivated influenza vaccine. Each CDR3 protein is one row after TCRdb ran MiXCR on the RT-PCR reads. The sample includes fewer than 750,000 distinct CDR3 sequences, 12% to 15% of them seen just once. This clonotype was counted a single time. No DNA is shown, since the ends of the CDR3 on it are uncertain; the CDR3 is the one TCRdb lists. CDR1 SQVTM and CDR2 ANQGSEA come from the germline V gene. The CDR3 is 12 residues long, counting both termini. The receptor was isolated from a man aged 50-60 years who received an inactivated influenza vaccine. V and J are TRBV29-1 and TRBJ2-2; the table's D call TRBD1 went unverified against the DNA. This specimen consisted of PBMCs from blood, obtained less than 13 days after vaccination. CDR3 residues: CSVGQGSGEMFF.